Here is one T cell receptor (beta chain) with its context. Its antigen remains unidentified. Nothing much larger sits one base from this clone, and base qualities are not available. Sorted unstimulated T cells, along with proliferating T cells recovered from mixed lymphocyte reactions, underwent TCRbeta CDR3 sequencing. Fresh whole blood from some eleven HLA-typed healthy donors was used to isolate PBMCs. The library was prepared using the immunoSEQ multiplex PCR assay. About 10^5 TCR templates per sample were assayed by the deep sequencing platform. Genomic DNA extracted from sorted T cells was used for TCRbeta CDR3 sequencing. Concerning the study's data processing: Clonal analysis of TCRbeta CDR3 data was done in the R programming language. Comparing unstimulated samples against CFSE-low samples taken after the reaction was how alloreactive CD4+ and CD8+ clones were defined. Regulatory or non-regulatory origin of alloreactive CD4+ clones was assigned by matching sequences to the sorted unstimulated Treg and non-Treg repertoires. TCRdb carries this immuneACCESS record with in-frame sequences only. Its versions omit some clonotypes, under half of them owing to an unresolved V gene in the studies checked, with the rest unexplained. For V, J and clone size, that table is used; D and trimming come from the DNA. Across this sample there are approximately 110,000 clones, with around 93% seen only once. The ten largest clonotypes hold about 0.32% of the sample.

This record comes from a study of siplizumab effects on memory and regulatory T cells (dated by TCRdb to the late 2010s). Regarding the complete study: The effect of the anti-CD2 antibody siplizumab on alloreactive T-cell subsets was examined in allogeneic mixed lymphocyte reactions constructed from human PBMCs. Paper-wide results and their limitations: Compared with memory T cells, unstimulated naive T cells appeared more diverse, and naive cells seemed to make a substantial contribution to the alloresponse. Siplizumab significantly lowered the cumulative frequency of alloreactive sequences that could be traced to unstimulated CD4+ memory T cells. Sequences below about 10^-5 frequency were poorly captured, so only a minor fraction of alloreactive clones could be mapped to unstimulated subsets. The suppressive function of proliferating Tregs from siplizumab cultures was not functionally confirmed. A naive or memory phenotype could not be assigned to roughly 75-97% of proliferating CD4+ or CD8+ clones. In reactions with siplizumab, an average of roughly 69% of mappable alloreactive CD4+ clones were Treg-derived, compared with about 27% in control reactions.

The TCR was taken from a human donor in good health. Sequencing used CD4+ T cells sorted from blood.

The DNA is TGTGCCAGCAGCTTGGCAGTGGAGACGCAGTATTTT. It translates to CASSLAVETQYF. In this chain, TRBV5-6 is recombined with TRBJ2-3; the D gene identity is not certain. The germline ends are 8 bases apart after V is trimmed by 0 bases and J by 9 bases. CDR1 SGHDT and CDR2 YYEEEE were looked up in the germline V gene. CDR3 length: 12 amino acids, cysteine to phenylalanine. Here the CDR3 DNA is all that survives: 36 bases in frame from base 1.